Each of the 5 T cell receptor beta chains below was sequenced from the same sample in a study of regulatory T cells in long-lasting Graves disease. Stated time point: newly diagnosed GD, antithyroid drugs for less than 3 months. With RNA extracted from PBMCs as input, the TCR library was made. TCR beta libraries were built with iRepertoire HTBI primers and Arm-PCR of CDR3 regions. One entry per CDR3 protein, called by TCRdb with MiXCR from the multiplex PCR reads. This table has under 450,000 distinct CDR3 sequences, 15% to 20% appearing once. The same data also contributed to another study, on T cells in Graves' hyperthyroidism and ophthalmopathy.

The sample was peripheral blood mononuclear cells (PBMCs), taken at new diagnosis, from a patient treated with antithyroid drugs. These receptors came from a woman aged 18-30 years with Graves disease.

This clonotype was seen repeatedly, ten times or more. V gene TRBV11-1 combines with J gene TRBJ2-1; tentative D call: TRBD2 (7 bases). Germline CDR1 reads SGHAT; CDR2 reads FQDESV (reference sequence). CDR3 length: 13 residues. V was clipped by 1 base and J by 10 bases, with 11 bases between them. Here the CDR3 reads CASSLESGGEQFF. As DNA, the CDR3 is TGTGCCAGCAGCTTAGAGTCGGGGGGCGAGCAGTTCTTC.

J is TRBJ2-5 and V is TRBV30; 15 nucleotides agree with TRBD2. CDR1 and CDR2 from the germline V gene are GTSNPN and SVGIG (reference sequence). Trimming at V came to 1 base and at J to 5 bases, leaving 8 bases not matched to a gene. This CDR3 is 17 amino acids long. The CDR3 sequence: CAWSAGLAGGPLETQYF. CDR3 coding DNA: TGTGCCTGGAGTGCTGGACTAGCGGGGGGGCCTTTGGAGACCCAGTACTTC.

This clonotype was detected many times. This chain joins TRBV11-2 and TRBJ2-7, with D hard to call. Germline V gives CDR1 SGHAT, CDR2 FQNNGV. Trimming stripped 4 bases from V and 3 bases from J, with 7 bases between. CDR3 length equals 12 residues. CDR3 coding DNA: TGTGCCAGCAGCTCGTGGGGCTACGAGCAGTACTTC. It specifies CASSSWGYEQYF.

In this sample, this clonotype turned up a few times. CDR3 nucleotide sequence: TGCAGTGCTAGAGGCGGGCCTGCCTACAATGAGCAGTTCTTC. It specifies CSARGGPAYNEQFF. The gene calls are TRBV20-1 and TRBJ2-1; D perhaps matches TRBD2 (5 bases). The CDR3 is 14 residues long. CDR1 DFQATT and CDR2 SNEGSKA come from the germline V gene (reference sequence). V was shortened by 1 base and J by 2 bases, with 9 bases between the two germline ends.

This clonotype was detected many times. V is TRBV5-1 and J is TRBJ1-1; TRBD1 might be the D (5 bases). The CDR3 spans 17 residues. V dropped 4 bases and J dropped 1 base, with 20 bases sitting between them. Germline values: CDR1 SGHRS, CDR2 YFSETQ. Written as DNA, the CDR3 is TGCGCCAGCAGCATAAATGCTGCCGGAGGGACGAACACTGAAGCTTTCTTT. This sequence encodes CASSINAAGGTNTEAFF.